One T cell receptor (beta chain) is described in this entry. The sample comes from a study of T cell repertoires in ileal Crohn's disease. Germline V gene data show CDR1 as MNHEY and CDR2 as SMNVEV (reference sequence). The CDR3 covers 14 residues. Trimming cost V 2 bases and J 0 bases, with 4 bases left between them. Generated by immunoSEQ multiplex PCR, the TCRdb table keeps only in-frame clones and is missing some. The sample lists 13,000 to 15,000 clones, roughly three quarters occurring once. Indicated time point: neoterminal ileum biopsy at postoperative endoscopy, about 6 months after surgery. The chain couples TRBV27 to TRBJ2-2; no clear D gene. Sequenced sample: ileal tissue. This clonotype was obtained from an adult with Crohn's disease. CDR3 in DNA: TGTGCCAGCAGTTTAACAACGAACACCGGGGAGCTGTTTTTT. Translation: CASSLTTNTGELFF.